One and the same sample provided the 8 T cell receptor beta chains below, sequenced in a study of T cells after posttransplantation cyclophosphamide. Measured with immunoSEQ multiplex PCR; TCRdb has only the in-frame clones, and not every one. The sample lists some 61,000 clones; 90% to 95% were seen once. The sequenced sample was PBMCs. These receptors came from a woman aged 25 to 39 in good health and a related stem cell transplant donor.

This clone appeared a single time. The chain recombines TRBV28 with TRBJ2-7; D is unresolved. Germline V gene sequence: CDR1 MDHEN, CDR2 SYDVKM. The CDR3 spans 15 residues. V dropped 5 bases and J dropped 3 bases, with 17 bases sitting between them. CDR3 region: CASSVQFSQLYEQYF. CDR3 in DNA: TGTGCCAGCAGTGTACAGTTTTCCCAACTCTACGAGCAGTACTTC.

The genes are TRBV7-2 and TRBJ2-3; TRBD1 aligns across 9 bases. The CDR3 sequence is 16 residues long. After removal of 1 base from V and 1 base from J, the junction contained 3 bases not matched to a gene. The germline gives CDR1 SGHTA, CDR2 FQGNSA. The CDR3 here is CASSLVWTGGTDTQYF. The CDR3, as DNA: TGTGCCAGCAGCTTAGTTTGGACAGGGGGCACAGATACGCAGTATTTT.

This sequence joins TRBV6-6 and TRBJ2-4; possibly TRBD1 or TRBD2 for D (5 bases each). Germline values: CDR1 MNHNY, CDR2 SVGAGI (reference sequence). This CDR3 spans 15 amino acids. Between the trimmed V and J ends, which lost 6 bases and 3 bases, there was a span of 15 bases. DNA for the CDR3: TGTGCCAGCAGAGCAGGGCATCGGGACAAAAACATTCAGTACTTC. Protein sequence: CASRAGHRDKNIQYF.

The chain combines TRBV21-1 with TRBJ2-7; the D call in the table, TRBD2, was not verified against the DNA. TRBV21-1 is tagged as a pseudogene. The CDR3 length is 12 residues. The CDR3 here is CASKSASYEQYF. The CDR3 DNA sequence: TGTGCCAGCAAGAGTGCCTCCTACGAGCAGTACTTC.

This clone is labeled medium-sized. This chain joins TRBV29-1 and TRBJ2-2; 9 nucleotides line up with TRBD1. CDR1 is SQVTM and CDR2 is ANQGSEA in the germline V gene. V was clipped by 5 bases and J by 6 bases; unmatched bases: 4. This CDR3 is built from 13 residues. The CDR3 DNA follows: TGCAGCGTTCCGGGACAGGGTTCCGGGGAGCTGTTTTTT. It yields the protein CSVPGQGSGELFF.

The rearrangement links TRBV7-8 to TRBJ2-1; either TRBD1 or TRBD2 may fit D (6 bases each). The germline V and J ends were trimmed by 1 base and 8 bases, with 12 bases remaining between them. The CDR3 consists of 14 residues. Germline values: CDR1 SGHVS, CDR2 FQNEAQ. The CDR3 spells CASSLGGAHDEQFF. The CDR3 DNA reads TGTGCCAGCAGCTTAGGGGGGGCCCACGATGAGCAGTTCTTC.

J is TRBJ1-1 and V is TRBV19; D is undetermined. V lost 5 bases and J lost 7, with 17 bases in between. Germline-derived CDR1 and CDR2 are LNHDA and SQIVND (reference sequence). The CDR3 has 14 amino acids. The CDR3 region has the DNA TGTGCCAGTAGTGGTCTCGAAGTGACCTTTGAAGCTTTCTTT. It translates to CASSGLEVTFEAFF.

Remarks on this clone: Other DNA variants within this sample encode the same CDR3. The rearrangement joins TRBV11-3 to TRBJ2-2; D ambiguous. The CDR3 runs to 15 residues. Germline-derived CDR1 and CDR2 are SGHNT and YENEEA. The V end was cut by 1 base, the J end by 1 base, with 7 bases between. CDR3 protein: CASSLAAGNTGELFF. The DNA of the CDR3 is TGTGCCAGCAGCTTAGCCGCAGGGAACACCGGGGAGCTGTTTTTT.